Presented here are 22 T cell receptor beta chains from one specimen sequenced in a study of blood T cell dynamics during melanoma immunotherapy. Repertoires were generated with immunoSEQ multiplex PCR, while TCRdb's copy carries only in-frame clones and drops some. Among under 15,000 clones listed, roughly 88% were seen once. Regarding time point: week 3, after first cycle of checkpoint inhibitor. The specimen comprised blood, sampled from a patient treated with checkpoint blockade. These TCRs come from a human donor with melanoma.

This clone was counted a single time. The chain is built from TRBV19 and TRBJ1-2; tentatively, D is TRBD1 (5 bases). Per germline, CDR1 LNHDA and CDR2 SQIVND (reference sequence). V dropped 1 base and J dropped 4 bases, with 13 bases sitting between them. There are 15 residues in the CDR3. The CDR3 DNA follows: TGTGCCAGTAGTATAGCCCCAGGGTCGTTCTATGGCTACACCTTC. This encodes CASSIAPGSFYGYTF.

The chain joins TRBV4-1 to TRBJ1-2; D not resolved. Between the trimmed V and J ends, which lost 0 bases and 2 bases, there was a span of 7 bases. CDR1 is MGHRA and CDR2 is YSYEKL in the germline V gene. The CDR3 extends over 14 amino acids. For the CDR3, the DNA is TGCGCCAGCAGCCAAGATCAACGGAACTATGGCTACACCTTC. It specifies CASSQDQRNYGYTF.

This chain connects TRBV4-2 to TRBJ2-3; unclear D gene. CDR1 is LGHNA, CDR2 YNFKEQ, per germline. Deletions cut 5 bases from V and 4 bases from J, with 13 bases between. This CDR3 comprises 14 residues. CDR3 in DNA: TGTGCCAGCAGCAAAACCAGCAAGGCAGATACGCAGTATTTT. It encodes CASSKTSKADTQYF.

The chain couples TRBV25-1 to TRBJ1-3, with D perhaps TRBD1 (5 bases). The CDR3 runs to 16 residues. Germline loops: CDR1 MGHDK, CDR2 SYGVNS. The ends were cut back, 2 bases at V and 4 bases at J, with 15 bases in the middle. The CDR3 DNA follows: TGTGCCAGCAGTGAAGCTGGCGGGCCAGGGGGAAACACCATATATTTT. Residues: CASSEAGGPGGNTIYF.

This clone has a handful of counts. V and J are TRBV19 and TRBJ1-6; TRBD1 matches 10 bases. V lost 2 bases to trimming and J lost 9 bases; unmatched junction nucleotides: 7. CDR3 length equals 16 residues. Germline values: CDR1 LNHDA, CDR2 SQIVND (reference sequence). The CDR3 spells CASSISGTGVSSPLHF. As DNA, the CDR3 is TGTGCCAGTAGTATATCCGGGACAGGGGTGAGTTCACCCCTCCACTTT.

The J gene is TRBJ1-1, the V gene TRBV5-5; weak D call: TRBD1 (5 bases). The CDR3 sequence is 14 residues long. V was cut by 2 bases and J by 5 bases, with 13 bases left in between. Germline CDR1 SGHKS, CDR2 YYEKEE (reference sequence). The DNA of the CDR3 is TGTGCCAGCAGCTTTTCGGGGGGAGGAACTGAAGCTTTCTTT. Amino acids: CASSFSGGGTEAFF.

The chain has TRBV9 and TRBJ2-1; the D call may be TRBD1 or TRBD2 (6 bases each). This CDR3 comprises 17 residues. Trimming shortened V by 0 bases and J by 5 bases, and 18 bases separated the two germline ends. Germline V gives CDR1 SGDLS, CDR2 YYNGEE. The CDR3 region has the DNA TGTGCCAGCAGCGTAGGAGGACGGGGGCCAGGAAACAATGAGCAGTTCTTC. Its translation: CASSVGGRGPGNNEQFF.

V gene TRBV7-2 combines with J gene TRBJ2-1; 14 nucleotides agree with TRBD2. The V and J ends lost 1 base and 7 bases, in that order; junction bases with no gene match: 6. This CDR3 is built from 17 residues. Germline V lookup: CDR1 SGHTA, CDR2 FQGNSA. The CDR3 nucleotides read TGTGCCAGCAGCTTAGAGTTGACTAGCGGGGGGGTGAATGAGCAGTTCTTC. This gives the protein CASSLELTSGGVNEQFF. Full variable domain (missing parts from reference TRBV7-2 and TRBJ2-1): GAGVSQSPSNKVTEKGKDVELRCDPISGHTALYWYRQSLGQGLEFLIYFQGNSAPDKSGLPSDRFSAERTGGSVSTLTIQRTQQEDSAVYLCASSLELTSGGVNEQFFGPGTRLTVL.

The chain recombines TRBV27 with TRBJ2-5, with 7 bases fitting TRBD1. This CDR3 comprises 14 residues. The V gene's germline CDR1 is MNHEY and CDR2 SMNVEV (reference sequence). The trim removed 4 bases at V and 5 bases at J, leaving 7 bases unmatched. DNA for the CDR3: TGTGCCAGCAGTTCGTACAGGGGTAAGGAGACCCAGTACTTC. Its protein is CASSSYRGKETQYF.

This sequence joins TRBV5-1 and TRBJ2-5; weak D call: TRBD2 (7 bases). Germline CDR1 reads SGHRS; CDR2 reads YFSETQ. The CDR3 spans 13 residues. Trimming removed 4 bases from V and 4 bases from J, with 11 bases in between. The CDR3 DNA sequence: TGCGCCAGCAGCGGGGGGGGCCGAGAGACCCAGTACTTC. This encodes CASSGGGRETQYF.

This chain links TRBV19 with TRBJ2-7; possibly TRBD1 or TRBD2 for D (7 bases each). The CDR3 has 15 residues. Germline V gene lookup returns CDR1 LNHDA and CDR2 SQIVND (reference sequence). The V end lost 5 bases, the J end lost 6 bases, and 20 bases lay between the germline ends. The CDR3, as DNA: TGTGCCAGTAGTCCCAGGACAGGCGGGGGACCCGAGCAGTACTTC. Its translation is CASSPRTGGGPEQYF.

The CDR3, as DNA: TGTGCCAGCAGACCAGGGGGGATCTCCTACGAGCAGTACTTC. It specifies CASRPGGISYEQYF. The chain recombines TRBV6-5 with TRBJ2-7, with D perhaps matching TRBD1 (7 bases). Trimming pared 6 bases from V and 0 bases from J, leaving 12 bases between. The CDR3 sequence is 14 residues long. CDR1 and CDR2 (germline): MNHEY, SVGAGI.

V is TRBV19 and J is TRBJ2-7; 9 nucleotides agree with TRBD2. The CDR3 loop spans 15 amino acids. CDR1 and CDR2 (germline): LNHDA, SQIVND (reference sequence). The V segment lost 0 bases and the J segment 6 bases; nucleotides outside the gene matches: 6. The CDR3 protein is CASSIDAGGPSEQYF. The CDR3 DNA reads TGTGCCAGTAGTATAGATGCGGGAGGGCCTTCCGAGCAGTACTTC.

The rearrangement joins TRBV28 to TRBJ1-6; 7 positions agree with TRBD1. This CDR3 has 15 amino acids. Germline values: CDR1 MDHEN, CDR2 SYDVKM. V lost 8 bases, J lost 7 bases, and 11 bases stayed unmatched. CDR3 DNA: TGTGCCAGCCTCCGAGCGGAACAGGGGAATTCACCCCTCCACTTT. Translated, it gives CASLRAEQGNSPLHF.

The chain couples TRBV2 to TRBJ1-5; D not certain. The CDR3 has 12 amino acids. Trimming shortened V by 7 bases and J by 8 bases, and 12 bases separated the two germline ends. The germline CDR1 and CDR2 sequences are SNHLY and FYNNEI. This CDR3 reads CASNQNLEPQHF. The CDR3 DNA reads TGTGCCAGCAATCAGAACCTAGAGCCCCAGCATTTT.

The chain uses TRBV5-1 and TRBJ2-5; D is uncertain. Germline CDR1 SGHRS, CDR2 YFSETQ. This CDR3 is 13 amino acids long. V lost 7 bases and J 5 bases, leaving 15 bases between the germline ends. CDR3 in amino acids: CASALRLAETQYF. In nucleotides, the CDR3 is TGCGCCAGCGCCCTCCGTTTGGCCGAGACCCAGTACTTC.

This clone has a single count. This chain joins TRBV7-9 and TRBJ2-5; D is possibly TRBD1 (7 bases). CDR3 length equals 15 residues. V lost 2 bases to trimming and J lost 4 bases, with 14 bases between them. CDR1 is SEHNR and CDR2 is FQNEAQ in the germline V gene (reference sequence). As DNA, the CDR3 is TGTGCCAGCAGCTTATTGCAGGGGGGACCAGAGACCCAGTACTTC. This codes for CASSLLQGGPETQYF. Full variable domain (rest looked up from reference TRBV7-9 and TRBJ2-5): DTGVSQNPRHKITKRGQNVTFRCDPISEHNRLYWYRQTLGQGPEFLTYFQNEAQLEKSRLLSDRFSAERPKGSFSTLEIQRTEQGDSAMYLCASSLLQGGPETQYFGPGTRLLVL.

Only a few counts were recorded for this clone. V and J are TRBV7-3 and TRBJ2-6; D is ambiguous. CDR3 length: 15 amino acids. The germline V and J ends were trimmed by 0 bases and 1 base, with 4 bases remaining between them. Germline V gene sequence: CDR1 SGHTA, CDR2 FQGTGA. Here the CDR3 DNA reads TGTGCCAGCAGCTTAACTTCTTCTGGGGCCAACGTCCTGACTTTC. Its translation: CASSLTSSGANVLTF.

The V call is TRBV7-2, the J call TRBJ2-3; 10 positions match TRBD2. The CDR3 extends over 14 amino acids. Germline trimming cut 3 bases from V and 6 bases from J; bases unmatched to any gene: 3. Germline CDR1 SGHTA, CDR2 FQGNSA. The CDR3 DNA sequence: TGTGCCAGCAGCTTGGGACTAGCGTTCGATACGCAGTATTTT. Translated: CASSLGLAFDTQYF.

This chain uses TRBV5-1 with TRBJ2-7, with 13 bases identical to TRBD2. This CDR3 spans 14 amino acids. Per germline, CDR1 SGHRS and CDR2 YFSETQ. V lost 1 base, J lost 5 bases, and 0 bases stayed unmatched. This CDR3 is CASSLTSGRDEQYF. The DNA for the CDR3 is TGCGCCAGCAGCTTGACTAGCGGGAGGGACGAGCAGTACTTC.

For the CDR3, the DNA is TGCGCCAGCAGAGCTAGCGGGTCTAACGAGCAGTACTTC. Translated: CASRASGSNEQYF. The chain couples TRBV5-1 to TRBJ2-7, with 8 bases fitting TRBD2. Germline V gives CDR1 SGHRS, CDR2 YFSETQ. The CDR3 length is 13 residues. The J segment lost 5 bases and the V segment lost 5 bases, leaving 6 bases of the junction unmatched.

V and J are TRBV6-6 and TRBJ2-5, with D possibly being TRBD2 (7 bases). The germline V and J ends were trimmed by 7 bases and 4 bases, with 22 bases remaining between them. The CDR3 spans 16 residues. The germline gives CDR1 MNHNY, CDR2 SVGAGI (reference sequence). The CDR3 sequence: CASTLGGRGGRETQYF. In DNA form, the CDR3 reads TGTGCCAGCACCCTAGGGGGGCGCGGGGGTAGAGAGACCCAGTACTTC.